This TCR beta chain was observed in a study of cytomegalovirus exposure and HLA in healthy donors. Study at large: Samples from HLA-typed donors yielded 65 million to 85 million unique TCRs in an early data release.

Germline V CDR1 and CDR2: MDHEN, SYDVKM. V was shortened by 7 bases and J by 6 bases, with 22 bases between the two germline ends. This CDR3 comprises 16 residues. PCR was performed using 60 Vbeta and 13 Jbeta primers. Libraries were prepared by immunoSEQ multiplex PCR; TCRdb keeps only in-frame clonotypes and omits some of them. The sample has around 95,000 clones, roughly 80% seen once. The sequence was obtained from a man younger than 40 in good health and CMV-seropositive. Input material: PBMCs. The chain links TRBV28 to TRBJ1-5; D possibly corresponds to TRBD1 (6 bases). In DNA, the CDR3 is TGTGCCAGCATCAAGTCAGGGGAAGATTGGAGTCAGCCCCAGCATTTT. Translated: CASIKSGEDWSQPQHF.